The clone carrying this TCR beta chain was counted only a few times. This entry is derived from a study of human T cells and chemical hapten exposure. Unique molecular identifiers were attached to individual cDNA molecules during library preparation. TCRdb analysed the RACE reads with MiXCR anew, one entry per CDR3 protein. Counted here are 250,000 to 300,000 distinct CDR3 sequences, about 7.7% occurring once; the ten biggest clones make up 0.9% to 1.5%. The time point denotes: pre-sensitization, week 0. Indicated treatment: therapeutic diphenylcyclopropenone sensitization with weekly scalp DPC. Someone pulled total RNA out of unfractionated whole blood. The sample in question was whole blood, obtained in connection with sensitization to the hapten diphenylcyclopropenone (DPC). This receptor was taken from a man between 18 and 35 years old with alopecia areata. Some clones in this sample may be carry-over from other donors' samples.

CDR3 in DNA: TGTGCTAGTGGTTTGAGTCTCGACGAGCAGTACGTC. Its protein is CASGLSLDEQYV. The rearrangement links TRBV12-5 to TRBJ2-7; no clear D. The CDR3 covers 12 residues. With 2 bases removed from V and 5 bases from J, the gap between germline ends came to 7 bases. CDR1 and CDR2 from the germline V gene are LGHNT and FRNRAP.